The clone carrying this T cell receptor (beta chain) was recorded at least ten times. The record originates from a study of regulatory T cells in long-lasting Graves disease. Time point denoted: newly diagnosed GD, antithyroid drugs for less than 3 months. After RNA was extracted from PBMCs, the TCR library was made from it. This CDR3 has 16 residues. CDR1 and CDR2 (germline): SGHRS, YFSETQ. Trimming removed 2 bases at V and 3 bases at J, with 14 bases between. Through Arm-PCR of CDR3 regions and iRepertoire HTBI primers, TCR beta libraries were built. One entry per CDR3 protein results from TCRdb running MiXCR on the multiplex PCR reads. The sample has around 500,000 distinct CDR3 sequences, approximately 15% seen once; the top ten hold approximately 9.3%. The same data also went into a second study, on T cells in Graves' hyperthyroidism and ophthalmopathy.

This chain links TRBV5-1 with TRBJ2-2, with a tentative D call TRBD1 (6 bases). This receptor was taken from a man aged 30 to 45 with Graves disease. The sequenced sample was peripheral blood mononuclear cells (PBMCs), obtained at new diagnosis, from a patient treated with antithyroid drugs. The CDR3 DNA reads TGCGCCAGCAGCTTCGGGCAGGGGAGTGACACCGGGGAGCTGTTTTTT. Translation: CASSFGQGSDTGELFF.